What follows describes a single T cell receptor (beta chain). Which antigen it targets is not known. No per-base quality is available; no much larger clone lies one base away. The data are from a study of T-cell reconstitution after alpha-beta-depleted transplantation in children (TCRdb year 2016). About the investigation overall: Using TCR repertoire profiling, the study followed T-cell immune reconstitution in a quantitative way in children after TCRalphabeta/CD19-depleted allogeneic hematopoietic cell transplantation.

What the research found in general, with its limitations: Over subsequent months, a decline in hyperexpanded clone frequencies was noted, and after one year, T-cell counts and TCRbeta diversity were mostly ascribed to newly produced T cells. In some patients, high TCRbeta diversity at day 60 was attributed to recipient T cells and intrathymic progenitors that had survived conditioning. Apparently early alphabetaT-cell count recovery about two months after transplant reportedly relied on only several hundred rapidly expanded clones derived from non-depleted graft cells.

The germline V gene (reference sequence) provides CDR1 LNHNV and CDR2 YYDKDF. V and J are truncated by 3 bases and 6 bases respectively, leaving an intervening sequence of 13 bases. The cysteine opens and the phenylalanine closes a CDR3 of 14 amino acids. CDR3 DNA only is kept here, 42 bases in frame from base 1. Library preparation used PCR. The sample was run on an Illumina HiSeq 2500. To normalize quantification of the TCRbeta repertoire, the TCR libraries were built with molecular barcoding that relied on unique molecular identifiers. The public reads were reanalyzed by TCRdb: fastp trimming at Q25, MiXCR alignment, in-frame beta chains only. CDR3 protein duplicates are merged, each entry listing the most common genes and DNA. This sample comprises some 290,000 distinct CDR3 sequences, around 25% of them detected only once. Of the sample, 11% falls within the top ten clones. The meaning of the sample's treatment or condition label: allogeneic hematopoietic cell transplantation with graft depleted of TCRalphabeta T cells and CD19 B cells. The children who served as transplant recipients had been given grafts of TCRalphabeta/CD19-depleted allogeneic hematopoietic cells.

The material was PBMCs, mostly from graft donor cells, obtained 180 days after TCRalphabeta/CD19-depleted stem cell transplant. The V and J segments used are TRBV15 and TRBJ2-3; a weak D assignment points to TRBD2 (6 bases agree). The receptor was derived from a male patient aged 10 to 17 who had a stem cell transplant for acute lymphoblastic leukemia, so the T cells may come from the graft donor. The DNA is TGTGCCACCAGCAGGCCTAGCGAGTGGGATACGCAGTATTTT. Its protein product is CATSRPSEWDTQYF.